These T cell receptor beta chains were read from a single sample in a study of blood T cell repertoires in COVID-19. Sequencing was performed with immunoSEQ multiplex PCR; in TCRdb, only in-frame clones are kept and a portion is missing. The table shows around 250,000 clones, with roughly 84% occurring only once. Sequenced material: peripheral blood. All receptors come from a woman in her thirties or forties who had recovered from COVID-19. The CDR3 runs from the conserved cysteine through the conserved F or W. The D gene is left open where the match is weak. Not every row has a clone size; where given, it reads once, few, many or a size class.

18 TRBJ2-5 TRBV7-2 TRBD2 . CASSLAGIRAGDQETQYF TGTGCCAGCAGCTTAGCAGGCATTCGGGCGGGGGACCAAGAGACCCAGTACTTC
14 TRBJ1-2 TRBV10-3 . . CAISEGVQSYGYTF TGTGCCATCTCCGAGGGGGTGCAGAGCTATGGCTACACCTTC
12 TRBJ1-4 TRBV29-1 TRBD1 . CSVKDRGEKLFF TGCAGCGTGAAAGACAGGGGTGAAAAACTGTTTTTT
13 TRBJ1-2 TRBV6-5 TRBD1 . CASSLPGGGGYTF TGTGCCAGCAGCCTCCCAGGGGGTGGGGGCTACACCTTC
16 TRBJ1-5 TRBV6-1 . . CASSEATGLTYQPQHF TGTGCCAGCAGTGAAGCTACAGGGTTAACCTATCAGCCCCAGCATTTT
15 TRBJ2-7 TRBV6-5 . . CASSYSVDSSGEQYF TGTGCCAGCAGTTACTCAGTCGACAGCTCGGGCGAGCAGTACTTC
16 TRBJ1-4 TRBV7-9 . . CASSSRPRGFSEKLFF TGTGCCAGCAGCTCCCGTCCCCGGGGGTTTAGTGAAAAACTGTTTTTT
14 TRBJ1-1 TRBV11-2 . . CASSLDLAEREAFF TGTGCCAGCAGCTTAGACTTGGCAGAGCGTGAAGCTTTCTTT
15 TRBJ2-5 TRBV5-1 TRBD2 . CASSVSSGLGETQYF TGCGCCAGCAGCGTATCTAGCGGATTAGGCGAGACCCAGTACTTC
13 TRBJ1-5 TRBV11-1 . . CASSLDINQPQHF TGTGCCAGCAGCTTAGACATTAATCAGCCCCAGCATTTT
12 TRBJ1-1 TRBV2 . . CASIGSGWDAFF TGTGCCAGCATTGGTTCAGGGTGGGATGCTTTCTTT
13 TRBJ1-2 TRBV12-3/TRBV12-4 . . CASSFTDNYGYTF TGTGCCAGCAGTTTTACAGATAACTATGGCTACACCTTC
21 TRBJ1-5 TRBV6-6 . . CASSPLGGNPGGRVSNQPQHF TGTGCCAGCAGCCCCCTGGGTGGTAATCCGGGGGGTAGAGTGAGCAATCAGCCCCAGCATTTT
11 TRBJ2-1 TRBV20-1 . . CSAGHWGEQFF TGCAGTGCTGGACACTGGGGTGAGCAGTTCTTC
16 TRBJ1-4 TRBV7-2 . . CASSPTGGGNNEKLFF TGTGCCAGCAGCCCGACGGGGGGGGGAAATAATGAAAAACTGTTTTTT
15 TRBJ2-7 TRBV19 . . CASSIGPGETYEQYF TGTGCCAGTAGTATAGGCCCAGGGGAGACTTACGAGCAGTACTTC
14 TRBJ1-2 TRBV28 TRBD1 . CASSTPQTGYGYTF TGTGCCAGCAGTACCCCTCAGACAGGGTATGGCTACACCTTC
13 TRBJ2-5 TRBV12-3/TRBV12-4 . . CASSFGGSETQYF TGTGCCAGCAGTTTCGGGGGAAGTGAGACCCAGTACTTC
15 TRBJ2-3 TRBV7-6 TRBD1 . CASSPRGLGTDTQYF TGTGCCAGCAGCCCCAGGGGGCTAGGCACAGATACGCAGTATTTT
14 TRBJ2-7 TRBV11-2 TRBD1 few CASSRDRGRWEQYF TGTGCCAGCAGCCGGGACAGGGGGCGATGGGAGCAGTACTTC
18 TRBJ1-5 TRBV19 . . CASSIEPRTEGYNQPQHF TGTGCCAGTAGTATAGAGCCCAGGACCGAGGGCTACAATCAGCCCCAGCATTTT
16 TRBJ1-1 TRBV14 . . CASSHGSGVPNTEAFF TGTGCCAGCAGCCATGGCTCAGGGGTCCCGAACACTGAAGCTTTCTTT
15 TRBJ1-2 TRBV4-1 TRBD1 few CASSQQSTGGYGYTF TGCGCCAGCAGCCAACAATCGACAGGGGGCTATGGCTACACCTTC
15 TRBJ2-5 TRBV7-9 TRBD2 . CASSSWTSGQETQYF TGTGCCAGCAGCTCCTGGACTAGCGGCCAAGAGACCCAGTACTTC
11 TRBJ1-2 TRBV2 . . CASAGGGGYTF TGTGCCAGCGCCGGGGGAGGCGGCTACACCTTC
15 TRBJ1-6 TRBV7-9 TRBD1 once CASSLTGGRGSPLHF TGTGCCAGCAGCTTGACAGGGGGGAGGGGCTCACCCCTCCACTTT
16 TRBJ2-1 TRBV5-1 TRBD2 . CASSPSFGTSGGRRFF TGCGCCAGCAGCCCCTCCTTCGGGACTAGCGGGGGCCGGAGGTTCTTC
16 TRBJ2-2 TRBV2 TRBD2 . CATGLAGGPYTGELFF TGTGCCACCGGACTAGCGGGGGGCCCTTACACCGGGGAGCTGTTTTTT
13 TRBJ1-1 TRBV5-4 . . CASSLVRDTEAFF TGTGCCAGCAGCTTGGTCAGGGACACTGAAGCTTTCTTT
16 TRBJ1-2 TRBV11-1 . . CASSPRAGILFDGYTF TGTGCCAGCAGCCCCCGCGCGGGCATTTTATTTGATGGCTACACCTTC